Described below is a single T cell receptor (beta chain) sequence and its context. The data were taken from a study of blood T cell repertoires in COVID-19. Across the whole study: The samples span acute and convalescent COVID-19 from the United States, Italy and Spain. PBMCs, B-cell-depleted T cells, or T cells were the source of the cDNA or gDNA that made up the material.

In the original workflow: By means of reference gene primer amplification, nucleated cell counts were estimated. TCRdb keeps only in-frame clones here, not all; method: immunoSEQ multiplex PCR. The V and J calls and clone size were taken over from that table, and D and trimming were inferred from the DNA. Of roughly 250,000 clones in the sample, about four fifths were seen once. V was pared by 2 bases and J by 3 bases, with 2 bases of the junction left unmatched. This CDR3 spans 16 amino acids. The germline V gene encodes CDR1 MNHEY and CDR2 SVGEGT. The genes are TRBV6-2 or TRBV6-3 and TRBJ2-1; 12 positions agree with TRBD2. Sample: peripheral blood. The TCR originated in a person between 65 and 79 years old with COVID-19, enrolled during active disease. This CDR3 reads CASSYGTSGYYNEQFF. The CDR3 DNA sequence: TGTGCCAGCAGTTACGGGACTAGCGGGTACTACAATGAGCAGTTCTTC.